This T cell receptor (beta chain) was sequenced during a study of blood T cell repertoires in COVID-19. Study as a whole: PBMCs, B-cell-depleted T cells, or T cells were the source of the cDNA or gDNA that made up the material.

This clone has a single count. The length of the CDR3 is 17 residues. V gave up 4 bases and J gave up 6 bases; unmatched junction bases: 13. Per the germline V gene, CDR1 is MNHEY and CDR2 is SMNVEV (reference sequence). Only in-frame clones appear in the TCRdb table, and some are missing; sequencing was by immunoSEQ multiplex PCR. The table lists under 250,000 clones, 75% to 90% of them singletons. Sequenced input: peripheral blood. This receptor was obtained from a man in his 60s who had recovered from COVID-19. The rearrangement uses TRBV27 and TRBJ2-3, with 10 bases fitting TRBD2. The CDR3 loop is CASSSPSLSGRGDTQYF. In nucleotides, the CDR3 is TGTGCCAGCAGTTCCCCTTCCCTCAGCGGGAGGGGGGATACGCAGTATTTT.